This is a list of T cell receptor beta chains from one sample in a study of OX40 agonist ivuxolimab in advanced cancers. Produced via immunoSEQ multiplex PCR; TCRdb's table is partial and in-frame only. The sample lists approximately 84,000 clones, roughly nine tenths occurring once. The material was CD4+ or CD8+ T cells sorted from blood, obtained in a trial of the OX40 agonist ivuxolimab. The receptors shown here come from an adult with an advanced solid tumor such as melanoma, head and neck, liver or kidney cancer. Both conserved end residues are part of each CDR3. A D gene is named only where the DNA matches it firmly. Some rows have no size entry. The others give once, few or many, or a class for an expanded clone.

>TRBJ2-3|14|TRBV2|-|TRBD1
TGTGCCAGCGTGACAGGGGTTAGCACAGATACGCAGTATTTT
CASVTGVSTDTQYF
>TRBJ2-3|9|TRBV27|-|TRBD1
TGTGCCAGAGGGGGCCTAGAGTATTTT
CARGGLEYF
>TRBJ1-3|15|TRBV5-6|-|-
TGTGCCAGCAGCTCGGGACCGATCTCTGGAAACACCATATATTTT
CASSSGPISGNTIYF
>TRBJ2-7|15|TRBV19|-|-
TGTGCCAGTAGGGCCTCGGGCCAGCTGGTATTCGAGCAGTACTTC
CASRASGQLVFEQYF
>TRBJ1-5|12|TRBV6-1|-|-
TGTGCCAGCAAAAAAGGGGTCCAGCCCCAGCATTTT
CASKKGVQPQHF
>TRBJ2-3|15|TRBV7-2|-|-
TGTGCCAGCAGCTTAATAGTATCTCTTACAGATACGCAGTATTTT
CASSLIVSLTDTQYF
>TRBJ2-2|16|TRBV28|-|TRBD2
TGTGCCAGCACCCTGGGGGGACTAGGAATCACCGGGGAGCTGTTTTTT
CASTLGGLGITGELFF
>TRBJ1-2|14|TRBV6-6|once|-
TGTGCCAGCAGCCTACAGGGTCTGGACTATGGCTACACCTTC
CASSLQGLDYGYTF
>TRBJ2-2|16|TRBV4-2|-|-
TGTACCAGCGGCCCCGAGGCGGGAAATTGGGTCGGGGAGCTGTTTTTT
CTSGPEAGNWVGELFF
>TRBJ2-1|13|TRBV2|-|TRBD1
TGTGCCAGCCGGACAGGGACCTACAATGAGCAGTTCTTC
CASRTGTYNEQFF
>TRBJ2-5|15|TRBV5-6|-|TRBD1
TGTGCCAGCAGCTTTGGAGACGGACAGGTGGGGACCCAGTACTTC
CASSFGDGQVGTQYF
>TRBJ2-4|19|TRBV9|-|-
TGTGCCAGCAGCCCCGACCTGCAGACTAACTCCATAGCCAAAAACATTCAGTACTTC
CASSPDLQTNSIAKNIQYF
>TRBJ1-6|15|TRBV30|-|-
TGTGCCTGGAGTCCGGGACAATCATTCTACTCACCCCTCCACTTT
CAWSPGQSFYSPLHF
>TRBJ1-5|15|TRBV27|-|-
TGTGCCAGCAGTTTATATCGCCTCCCAAATCAGCCCCAGCATTTT
CASSLYRLPNQPQHF
>TRBJ2-2|14|TRBV18|-|-
TGTGCCAGCTCACCAATCTCGAACACCGGGGAGCTGTTTTTT
CASSPISNTGELFF
>TRBJ1-5|13|TRBV5-1|few|-
TGCGCCAGCAGCTCCGACTACAATCAGCCCCAGCATTTT
CASSSDYNQPQHF
>TRBJ2-1|11|TRBV27|-|-
TGTGCCAGCAGTTTCTACAATGAGCAGTTCTTC
CASSFYNEQFF
>TRBJ2-7|15|TRBV18|-|TRBD2
TGTGCCAGCTCGTTAGGAAGCGGGGATACCTACGAGCAGTACTTC
CASSLGSGDTYEQYF
>TRBJ1-1|14|TRBV6-5|once|TRBD1
TGTGCCAGCAAATCAGGGGGGACGGGCACTGAAGCTTTCTTT
CASKSGGTGTEAFF